These 19 T cell receptor beta chains originate from one sample sequenced in a study of shared clonotypes between healthy human individuals. Generated by immunoSEQ multiplex PCR, the TCRdb table keeps only in-frame clones and is missing some. Of more than 2 million clones in the sample, roughly 95% were seen once. Sequenced sample: naive CD4+ T cells sorted from blood. Subset of the sample: CD45RA+ positively selected. Source of these receptors: a young man in good health.

This chain joins TRBV5-6 and TRBJ1-1; D remains ambiguous. The CDR3 has 12 residues. Trimming took off 1 base at V and 6 bases at J, with 7 bases between the two ends. Germline V gives CDR1 SGHDT, CDR2 YYEEEE. CDR3 loop: CASSLMISEAFF. The CDR3 bases are TGTGCCAGCAGCTTGATGATCTCTGAAGCTTTCTTT.

The chain couples TRBV6-1 to TRBJ2-5; TRBD1 is a possible D gene (6 bases). V was clipped by 7 bases and J by 5 bases, with 14 bases between them. The CDR3 totals 13 residues. Per germline, CDR1 MNHNS and CDR2 SASEGT. In nucleotides, the CDR3 is TGTGCCAGCACAACAGGGAGAAAGGAGACCCAGTACTTC. Its translation is CASTTGRKETQYF.

V usage is TRBV5-1 and J usage is TRBJ1-4; D perhaps matches TRBD1 (6 bases). The CDR3 totals 15 residues. Germline V gene sequence: CDR1 SGHRS, CDR2 YFSETQ. Trimming shortened V by 3 bases and J by 5 bases, and 14 bases separated the two germline ends. In DNA, the CDR3 is TGCGCCAGCAGCTCCTTTGGGGGGCAGAATGAAAAACTGTTTTTT. Amino acid sequence: CASSSFGGQNEKLFF.

This chain joins TRBV30 and TRBJ2-3; weak D call: TRBD2 (5 bases). The germline CDR1 and CDR2 sequences are GTSNPN and SVGIG (reference sequence). V was pared by 1 base and J by 1 base, with 9 bases between. The length of the CDR3 is 14 residues. CDR3 nucleotides: TGTGCCTGGAGTGGGGAGAGGGGCACAGATACGCAGTATTTT. It is translated as CAWSGERGTDTQYF.

The gene calls are TRBV30 and TRBJ2-7, with 9 bases that match TRBD1. Trimming at V came to 4 bases and at J to 5 bases, leaving 6 bases not matched to a gene. The germline CDR1 and CDR2 sequences are GTSNPN and SVGIG (reference sequence). The CDR3 loop spans 13 amino acids. In nucleotides, the CDR3 is TGTGCCTGGACCGGGACAGGGTATGACGAGCAGTACTTC. This sequence encodes CAWTGTGYDEQYF.

The chain is built from TRBV6-1 and TRBJ1-1; TRBD1 is a possible D gene (6 bases). Trimming cost V 6 bases and J 4 bases, with 12 bases left between them. In germline, CDR1 is MNHNS, CDR2 SASEGT. CDR3 size: 13 residues. CDR3 in DNA: TGTGCCAGCAGACGCACAGGGACCACTGAAGCTTTCTTT. Its protein product is CASRRTGTTEAFF.

As regards this clone: Other nucleotide sequences from this sample produce the same CDR3. This chain joins TRBV5-1 and TRBJ2-6, with D perhaps matching TRBD1 (5 bases). Germline CDR1 SGHRS, CDR2 YFSETQ. Trimming removed 4 bases from V and 0 bases from J, with 8 bases in between. The CDR3 has 15 residues. CDR3 nucleotides: TGCGCCAGCAGCCAAACAGGCTCTGGGGCCAACGTCCTGACTTTC. It yields the protein CASSQTGSGANVLTF.

The chain joins TRBV20-1 to TRBJ2-1; D call uncertain. Germline lookup yields CDR1 DFQATT and CDR2 SNEGSKA (reference sequence). Trimming stripped 4 bases from V and 7 bases from J, with 8 bases between. The CDR3 totals 11 residues. CDR3 protein: CSAIKGNEQFF. The CDR3 DNA follows: TGCAGTGCTATTAAAGGGAATGAGCAGTTCTTC.

This rearrangement joins TRBV30 to TRBJ1-5, with 9 nucleotides matching TRBD1. The CDR3 spans 15 residues. V shed 1 base, J shed 2 bases, and the junction held 3 bases outside the gene matches. In germline, CDR1 is GTSNPN, CDR2 SVGIG (reference sequence). The CDR3 loop reads CAWSAGTGRNQPQHF. The CDR3 DNA is TGTGCCTGGAGTGCCGGGACAGGGCGCAATCAGCCCCAGCATTTT.

The V call is TRBV7-9, the J call TRBJ2-7; no firm D call. In germline, CDR1 is SEHNR, CDR2 FQNEAQ (reference sequence). The CDR3 sequence is 12 residues long. V lost 5 bases, J lost 7 bases, and 12 bases lay in between. CDR3 region: CASSKSQREQYF. As DNA, the CDR3 is TGTGCCAGCAGCAAATCTCAGAGGGAGCAGTACTTC.

This chain joins TRBV15 and TRBJ1-5, with 11 bases lining up with TRBD1. The CDR3 consists of 15 residues. Germline V gives CDR1 LNHNV, CDR2 YYDKDF (reference sequence). Trimming took 3 bases from V and 5 from J; bases not matched to a gene: 3. The chain's CDR3 is CATSRRDRGYQPQHF. Written as DNA, the CDR3 is TGTGCCACCAGCAGGCGGGACAGGGGGTATCAGCCCCAGCATTTT.

In the case of this clone: Other DNA sequences in the sample encode the same CDR3. The rearrangement joins TRBV6-5 to TRBJ2-7; D could derive from TRBD1 or TRBD2 (5 bases each). The germline V gene encodes CDR1 MNHEY and CDR2 SVGAGI. CDR3 length: 13 amino acids. V was trimmed by 1 base and J by 4 bases, leaving 8 bases between them. The CDR3 protein is CASSYWGGYEQYF. The CDR3 nucleotides are TGTGCCAGCAGTTACTGGGGCGGGTACGAGCAGTACTTC.

The chain combines TRBV6-1 with TRBJ2-1; unclear D gene. Germline CDR1 reads MNHNS; CDR2 reads SASEGT. Trimming took 8 bases from V and 1 from J, leaving 12 bases between them. This CDR3 region has 14 residues. CDR3 in DNA: TGTGCCAGCCGCTCCGACTTATCCTACAATGAGCAGTTCTTC. Protein sequence: CASRSDLSYNEQFF.

The V gene is TRBV20-1, the J gene TRBJ2-7; D unresolved. Germline CDR1 is DFQATT and CDR2 is SNEGSKA (reference sequence). V gave up 2 bases and J gave up 1 base, with 3 bases separating them. The length of the CDR3 is 11 residues. This CDR3 is CSARKSYEQYF. CDR3 in DNA: TGCAGTGCTAGAAAATCCTACGAGCAGTACTTC.

The rearrangement uses TRBV27 and TRBJ1-1, with D hard to call. CDR1 MNHEY and CDR2 SMNVEV come from the germline V gene (reference sequence). The CDR3 is 13 amino acids. V was clipped by 8 bases and J by 4 bases, with 14 bases between them. The CDR3 bases are TGTGCCAGCCGCCATCCCGGTACCACTGAAGCTTTCTTT. Its protein product is CASRHPGTTEAFF.

The chain is built from TRBV5-1 and TRBJ1-2, with D perhaps TRBD1 (6 bases). The CDR3 totals 13 residues. The V end was cut by 4 bases, the J end by 2 bases, with 9 bases between. The germline CDR1 and CDR2 sequences are SGHRS and YFSETQ. The CDR3 DNA reads as TGCGCCAGCAGCGGCGGACAGAACTATGGCTACACCTTC. Translation: CASSGGQNYGYTF.

The chain uses TRBV5-1 and TRBJ2-7; D is perhaps TRBD1 (6 bases). Germline V lookup: CDR1 SGHRS, CDR2 YFSETQ. The CDR3 has 13 residues. The ends were cut back, 9 bases at V and 0 bases at J, with 13 bases in the middle. For the CDR3, the DNA is TGCGCCACCGCCCGGGACACCTCCTACGAGCAGTACTTC. Translated: CATARDTSYEQYF.

This sequence joins TRBV9 and TRBJ2-3, with D unclear. V was pared by 0 bases and J by 0 bases, with 11 bases between. The CDR3 length is 16 residues. Germline lookup yields CDR1 SGDLS and CDR2 YYNGEE. CDR3 bases: TGTGCCAGCAGCGTAGATGTCGGAACTAGCACAGATACGCAGTATTTT. It encodes CASSVDVGTSTDTQYF. Complete variable domain (other parts from reference TRBV9 and TRBJ2-3): DSGVTQTPKHLITATGQRVTLRCSPRSGDLSVYWYQQSLDQGLQFLIQYYNGEERAKGNILERFSAQQFPDLHSELNLSSLELGDSALYFCASSVDVGTSTDTQYFGPGTRLTVL.

This clone was detected only once. The chain joins TRBV6-5 to TRBJ2-2; 10 nucleotides agree with TRBD1. The trim removed 10 bases at V and 3 bases at J, leaving 5 bases unmatched. Per germline, CDR1 MNHEY and CDR2 SVGAGI. CDR3 size: 14 residues. The CDR3 is CATIGTGDTGELFF. The DNA for the CDR3 is TGTGCCACCATAGGGACAGGGGACACCGGGGAGCTGTTTTTT.